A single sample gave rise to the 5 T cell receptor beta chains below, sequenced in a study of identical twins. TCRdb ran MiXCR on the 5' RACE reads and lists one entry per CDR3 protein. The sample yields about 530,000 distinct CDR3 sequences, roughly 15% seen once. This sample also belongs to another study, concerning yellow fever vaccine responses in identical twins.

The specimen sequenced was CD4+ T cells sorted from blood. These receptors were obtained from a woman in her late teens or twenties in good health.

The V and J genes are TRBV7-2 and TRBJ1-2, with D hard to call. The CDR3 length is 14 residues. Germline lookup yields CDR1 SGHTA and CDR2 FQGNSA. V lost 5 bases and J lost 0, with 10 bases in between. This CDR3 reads CASSPTRANYGYTF. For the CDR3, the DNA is TGTGCCAGCAGCCCGACGAGGGCTAACTATGGCTACACCTTC.

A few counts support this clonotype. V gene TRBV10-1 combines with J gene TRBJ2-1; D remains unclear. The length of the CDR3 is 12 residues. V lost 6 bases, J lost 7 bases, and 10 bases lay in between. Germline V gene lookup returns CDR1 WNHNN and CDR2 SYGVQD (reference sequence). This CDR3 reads CASSRFSNEQFF. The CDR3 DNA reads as TGCGCCAGCAGCCGATTCAGTAATGAGCAGTTCTTC.

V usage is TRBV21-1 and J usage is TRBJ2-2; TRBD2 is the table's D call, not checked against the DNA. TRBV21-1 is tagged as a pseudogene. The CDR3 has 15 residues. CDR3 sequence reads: CASSKRGRNTGELFF. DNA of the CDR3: TGTGCCAGCAGCAAGAGAGGGAGGAACACCGGGGAGCTGTTTTTT.

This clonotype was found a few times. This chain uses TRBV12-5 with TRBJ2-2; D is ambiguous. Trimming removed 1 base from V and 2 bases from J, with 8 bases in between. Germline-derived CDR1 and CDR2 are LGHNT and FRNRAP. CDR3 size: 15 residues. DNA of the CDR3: TGTGCTAGTGGTTTGGGGACCCCAAACACCGGGGAGCTGTTTTTT. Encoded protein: CASGLGTPNTGELFF.

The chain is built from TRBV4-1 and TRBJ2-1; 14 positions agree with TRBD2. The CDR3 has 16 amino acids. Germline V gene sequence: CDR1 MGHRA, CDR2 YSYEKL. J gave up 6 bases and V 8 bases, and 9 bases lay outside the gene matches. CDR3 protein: CASVIGLAGGLNEQFF. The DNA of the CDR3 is TGCGCCAGCGTTATAGGACTAGCGGGGGGCCTCAATGAGCAGTTCTTC.